This TCR beta chain was obtained from a study of blood T cell repertoires in COVID-19 (dated by TCRdb to the early 2020s). In terms of the full investigation: Samples covering the acute and convalescent phases of COVID-19 were provided by collaborators in the United States, Italy and Spain. The material from the prospective study consisted of cDNA or gDNA derived from T cells, B-cell-depleted T cells, or PBMCs. Deeply sampled blood TCRbeta repertoires from subjects exposed to, actively infected with, or recovered from COVID-19 were included in the dataset. The repertoires were released in a freely available public database intended as a resource for research on the immune response to SARS-CoV-2. The samples were drawn from two sources: the first 160 participants of the ongoing ImmuneRACE study, and over 950 subjects contributed by 6 global collaborators. The sample metadata nearly always contained a de-identified subject ID, COVID-19 status, age in years and sex. HLA class I and class II types, where available, came from metadata supplied by the sample provider rather than from assay-based typing.

Measured from the cysteine to the phenylalanine, the CDR3 is 16 residues long. Only the CDR3 part of the read is kept: 48 bases, read in frame from the first base. At the junction V is shortened by 3 bases and J by 6 bases, with 17 bases in between. According to the germline V gene, CDR1 reads KGHDR and CDR2 reads SFDVKD. Of note for this clone: Its binding antigen is unknown. Nothing much larger sits one base from this clone, and base qualities are not available.

Participants in the prospective study were enrolled through a virtual design, were aged roughly 18 to 100 years, and lived in approximately 24 United States geographic areas. To assign participants to cohorts, the prospective study relied on clinical history that participants themselves reported in a screening survey and a study questionnaire. Recovered participants in ImmuneRACE Cohort 3 were defined by two consecutive negative NP/OP PCR tests, clearance by a healthcare professional, or resolution of symptoms. In the prospective study, whole blood, serum and a nasopharyngeal or oropharyngeal swab were collected from each participant by mobile phlebotomists. Additional blood draws and questionnaires over an approximately 2-month period could optionally be provided by prospective study participants. Prospective study blood samples were shipped either frozen or at room temperature before DNA extraction.

Results the study describes overall, beyond this receptor: How much clinical and demographic metadata was included differed by source and by participant, and the metadata was provided uncurated.

The immunoSEQ Assay, a bias-controlled multiplex PCR, was used to amplify TCRbeta CDR3 regions from genomic DNA. As for the authors' bioinformatics: Within the assay, amplification of reference gene primers was used to estimate how many nucleated cells each sample contained. To quantify the absolute abundance of each unique TCRbeta CDR3 rearrangement, sequence reads were collapsed and filtered. For each sample, productive Simpson clonality was calculated as the square root of Simpson's diversity index over productive rearrangements. This immuneACCESS table, as held by TCRdb, lists in-frame sequences with V and J called but not all clones. Of the missing ones, under half trace to an unresolved V gene in checked studies; the others have no known cause. The V and J calls and clone size were taken over from that table, and D and trimming were inferred from the DNA. In all, the sample holds 250,000 to 350,000 clones, and about 88% of those were seen once. The leading ten clones occupy around 3% of the sample.

The sequence links TRBV24-1 to TRBJ2-1; D gene: possibly TRBD1, on 5 matching bases. The sequencing sample was made of PBMCs or T cells enriched from blood (not recorded which). The sequence was collected from a woman between 50 and 59 years old who had recovered from COVID-19. The CDR3 protein: CATSDNAIGVGNEQFF. The nucleotide sequence is given as TGTGCCACCAGTGATAACGCCATAGGGGTCGGCAATGAGCAGTTCTTC.